The 19 T cell receptor beta chains below all came from one sample that was sequenced in a study of shared clonotypes between healthy human individuals. Assay: immunoSEQ multiplex PCR; the TCRdb copy retains only in-frame clones and omits some. In the table there are roughly 2.5 million clones, roughly 92% of which are singletons. The sequenced sample was naive CD4+ T cells sorted from blood. The subset here: CD45RA+ positively selected. The receptor set was obtained from a man younger than 35 in good health.

This clone was recorded only once. This chain joins TRBV11-2 and TRBJ1-2; 7 nucleotides align to TRBD1. The CDR3 extends over 17 amino acids. Germline assignment: CDR1 SGHAT and CDR2 FQNNGV. V was pared by 4 bases and J by 0 bases, with 11 bases of the junction left unmatched. The CDR3 region has the DNA TGTGCCAGCAGCTCGTCCTCCCAGGGGGGAGCTAACTATGGCTACACCTTC. Protein product: CASSSSSQGGANYGYTF.

The CDR3 bases are TGTGCCTGGAGGAGGACGAAGGGGGTTGGGGGAACTGTGGCCCCCTCTGGAAACACCATATATTTT. This codes for CAWRRTKGVGGTVAPSGNTIYF. The chain links TRBV30 to TRBJ1-3; tentatively, D is TRBD1 (6 bases). CDR1 GTSNPN and CDR2 SVGIG come from the germline V gene (reference sequence). This CDR3 has 22 residues. Trimming cost V 3 bases and J 0 bases, with 33 bases left between them.

V usage is TRBV4-3 and J usage is TRBJ1-1, with 7 bases lining up with TRBD1. Germline CDR1 is LGHNA and CDR2 is YSLEER. V was clipped by 2 bases and J by 0 bases; unmatched bases: 3. The CDR3 covers 15 residues. This chain's CDR3 is CASSQTGTVNTEAFF. In DNA, the CDR3 is TGCGCCAGCAGCCAAACCGGGACAGTGAACACTGAAGCTTTCTTT.

To note about this clone: The same CDR3 also results from other DNA sequences found in this sample. The rearrangement links TRBV6-5 to TRBJ2-7; 7 positions agree with TRBD1. The germline gives CDR1 MNHEY, CDR2 SVGAGI. V shed 6 bases and J 1 base; nucleotides not matched to a gene: 6. The CDR3 covers 14 residues. The CDR3 sequence: CASRRGQLSYEQYF. CDR3 DNA: TGTGCCAGCAGGAGGGGACAGTTATCCTACGAGCAGTACTTC.

The J gene is TRBJ2-2, the V gene TRBV7-8; D unresolved. The V gene's germline CDR1 is SGHVS and CDR2 FQNEAQ. The CDR3 loop spans 15 amino acids. Trimming removed 1 base from V and 7 bases from J, with 13 bases in between. CDR3 sequence reads: CASSLGSVGVGELFF. The CDR3 DNA is TGTGCCAGCAGCTTAGGATCAGTTGGGGTCGGGGAGCTGTTTTTT.

The rearrangement joins TRBV25-1 to TRBJ2-4; D gene uncertain. Germline V gene data show CDR1 as MGHDK and CDR2 as SYGVNS. V lost 2 bases and J lost 5, with 16 bases in between. The CDR3 is 16 amino acids. This chain's CDR3 is CASSEGSTGPENIQYF. The DNA of the CDR3 is TGTGCCAGCAGTGAAGGGTCTACCGGTCCCGAAAACATTCAGTACTTC.

The rearrangement links TRBV5-1 to TRBJ1-1, with D perhaps TRBD1 (6 bases). The CDR3 has 16 amino acids. CDR1 is SGHRS and CDR2 is YFSETQ in the germline V gene. Trimming pared 4 bases from V and 2 bases from J, leaving 18 bases between. CDR3 region: CASSPLGGAINTEAFF. The CDR3 bases are TGCGCCAGCAGCCCACTTGGGGGGGCCATAAACACTGAAGCTTTCTTT.

The chain recombines TRBV27 with TRBJ1-5; D is possibly TRBD1 (5 bases). Germline-derived CDR1 and CDR2 are MNHEY and SMNVEV (reference sequence). V dropped 4 bases and J dropped 3 bases, with 13 bases sitting between them. The length of the CDR3 is 15 residues. In DNA, the CDR3 is TGTGCCAGCAGTTCTGGGCAGGGTAACAATCAGCCCCAGCATTTT. Protein product: CASSSGQGNNQPQHF.

This sequence joins TRBV30 and TRBJ2-5; D gene unclear. The J call could be wrong; TRBJ2-7 is a better fit for the DNA end. This CDR3 is 11 amino acids long. CDR1 and CDR2 from the germline V gene are GTSNPN and SVGIG (reference sequence). The CDR3 sequence: CAWEVGYEQYF. CDR3 bases: TGTGCCTGGGAGGTGGGCTACGAGCAGTACTTC.

On this clone itself: The same CDR3 arises from other DNA sequences in this sample as well. The chain uses TRBV5-4 and TRBJ2-1; 12 bases fit TRBD2. Germline CDR1 and CDR2: SGHNT and YYREEE (reference sequence). This CDR3 comprises 17 residues. V shed 0 bases, J shed 3 bases, and the junction held 4 bases outside the gene matches. The CDR3 nucleotides are TGTGCCAGCAGCTTGGGGGCGACTAGCGGGGGCTACAATGAGCAGTTCTTC. It specifies CASSLGATSGGYNEQFF.

This clone has only one observation. Other DNA sequences of this sample code for an identical CDR3. The chain is built from TRBV5-4 and TRBJ2-7, with 11 bases matching TRBD2. This CDR3 comprises 16 residues. V trimming: 4 bases; J trimming: 0 bases; junction bases outside the gene matches: 6. Germline V gene sequence: CDR1 SGHNT, CDR2 YYREEE (reference sequence). CDR3 protein: CASSPGTSGTSYEQYF. The CDR3 DNA reads TGTGCCAGCAGCCCAGGGACTAGCGGTACCTCCTACGAGCAGTACTTC.

This chain links TRBV18 with TRBJ2-5, with D unresolved. The V end was cut by 5 bases, the J end by 2 bases, with 12 bases between. From germline, CDR1 is KGHSH and CDR2 LQKENI. This CDR3 spans 14 amino acids. The chain's CDR3 is CASSNLPAQETQYF. Written as DNA, the CDR3 is TGTGCCAGCTCAAACCTCCCGGCTCAAGAGACCCAGTACTTC.

This sequence joins TRBV19 and TRBJ2-3, with a possible D match to TRBD1 (5 bases). There are 14 residues in the CDR3. In germline, CDR1 is LNHDA, CDR2 SQIVND (reference sequence). V shed 9 bases and J shed 5 bases, with 18 bases lying between them. The CDR3 nucleotides are TGTGCCAGCTCAGGGTCACCAAATTTAGATACGCAGTATTTT. Its protein product is CASSGSPNLDTQYF.

On this clone: In the same sample, other DNA sequences code for this CDR3. The chain combines TRBV5-1 with TRBJ1-1; D call uncertain. Deletions cut 0 bases from V and 2 bases from J, with 8 bases between. The germline CDR1 and CDR2 sequences are SGHRS and YFSETQ. The CDR3 is made up of 14 amino acids. CDR3 sequence reads: CASSLVDTNTEAFF. The CDR3 nucleotides read TGCGCCAGCAGCTTGGTGGATACAAACACTGAAGCTTTCTTT.

A note on this clone: Other DNA sequences from this sample encode an identical CDR3 as well. The genes are TRBV9 and TRBJ2-7; D unclear. With 0 bases removed from V and 2 bases from J, the gap between germline ends came to 9 bases. CDR1 is SGDLS, CDR2 YYNGEE, per germline. The CDR3 has 14 residues. The CDR3 sequence is CASSVGRATYEQYF. CDR3 bases: TGTGCCAGCAGCGTAGGGAGAGCTACCTACGAGCAGTACTTC. The complete variable domain, with remaining parts taken from reference TRBV9 and TRBJ2-7, reads DSGVTQTPKHLITATGQRVTLRCSPRSGDLSVYWYQQSLDQGLQFLIQYYNGEERAKGNILERFSAQQFPDLHSELNLSSLELGDSALYFCASSVGRATYEQYFGPGTRLTVT.

V gene TRBV18 combines with J gene TRBJ2-2, with 8 bases identical to TRBD2. CDR1 is KGHSH and CDR2 is LQKENI in the germline V gene. The CDR3 has 16 residues. Germline trimming cut 8 bases from V and 0 bases from J; bases unmatched to any gene: 8. The CDR3 coding sequence is TGTGCCAGCCCTCCTGTAGCGGGACCGAACACCGGGGAGCTGTTTTTT. It specifies CASPPVAGPNTGELFF.

The rearrangement uses TRBV29-1 and TRBJ1-2; possible D gene TRBD1, 5 bases. Germline assignment: CDR1 SQVTM and CDR2 ANQGSEA. This CDR3 has 11 residues. V was cut by 0 bases and J by 9 bases, with 8 bases left in between. The CDR3 region is CSVEDGGSYTF. For the CDR3, the DNA is TGCAGCGTTGAAGATGGGGGGAGCTACACCTTC. The variable domain in full, with the rest retrieved from reference TRBV29-1 and TRBJ1-2, is SAVISQKPSRDICQRGTSLTIQCQVDSQVTMMFWYRQQPGQSLTLIATANQGSEATYESGFVIDKFPISRPNLTFSTLTVSNMSPEDSSIYLCSVEDGGSYTFGSGTRLTVV.

The genes are TRBV5-4 and TRBJ1-2; 7 nucleotides match TRBD1. Germline V lookup: CDR1 SGHNT, CDR2 YYREEE (reference sequence). The junction had 10 bases not matched to a gene; V was cut back by 4 bases and J by 1 base. This CDR3 spans 16 amino acids. The CDR3 protein is CASSRTGTVINYGYTF. The CDR3 coding sequence is TGTGCCAGCAGCAGGACCGGGACAGTCATTAACTATGGCTACACCTTC.

The chain joins TRBV6-1 to TRBJ1-2; maybe TRBD1 (5 bases). V lost 2 bases, J lost 2 bases, and 9 bases lay in between. Germline V CDR1 and CDR2: MNHNS, SASEGT. The CDR3 consists of 14 residues. The CDR3 DNA follows: TGTGCCAGCAGTGAACCAGGGTACAACTATGGCTACACCTTC. Amino acids: CASSEPGYNYGYTF.